These 19 T cell receptor beta chains originate from one sample sequenced in a study of T cell clonotyping in hematopoietic cell transplantation. Method: immunoSEQ multiplex PCR; TCRdb's copy keeps in-frame clones and lacks some. There are 6,500 to 8,500 clones in the sample; over 85% occur only once, and 3.5% to 4.5% lies in the top ten. Sequencing was performed on PBMCs, taken 180 days after allogeneic stem cell transplant. All receptors come from a female patient aged 50-59 years who had an allogeneic stem cell transplant from an unrelated donor, so the T cells may come from the graft donor. Some clones in this sample may be carry-over from other donors' samples.

This chain connects TRBV6-6 to TRBJ1-6; D not resolved. CDR1 is MNHNY and CDR2 is SVGAGI in the germline V gene (reference sequence). V lost 7 bases and J 7 bases, leaving 8 bases between the germline ends. This CDR3 is built from 12 residues. CDR3 amino acids: CASTLGNSPLHF. The CDR3 DNA sequence: TGTGCCAGCACTCTGGGGAATTCACCCCTCCACTTT.

The chain links TRBV19 to TRBJ1-5; no reliable D call. Between the trimmed V and J ends, which lost 3 bases and 5 bases, there was a span of 11 bases. This CDR3 region has 14 residues. The germline V gene encodes CDR1 LNHDA and CDR2 SQIVND (reference sequence). The CDR3 DNA sequence: TGTGCCAGTAGTATCAGAAGGCCGGATCAGCCCCAGCATTTT. Protein sequence: CASSIRRPDQPQHF.

The chain combines TRBV6-4 with TRBJ2-2; the match to TRBD1 covers 7 bases. There are 15 residues in the CDR3. With V trimmed by 3 bases and J by 3 bases, 4 bases remained unmatched. Germline loops: CDR1 MRHNA, CDR2 SNTAGT. The DNA for the CDR3 is TGTGCCAGCAGTGAGGTCCAGGGGGACACCGGGGAGCTGTTTTTT. Its translation is CASSEVQGDTGELFF.

On this clone: A junction boundary mismatches the germline segment, possibly from a read error. The sample carries other DNA sequences with the same CDR3. The chain couples TRBV2 to TRBJ1-5; 8 bases are a match to TRBD1. The CDR3 extends over 14 amino acids. CDR1 is SNHLY and CDR2 is FYNNEI in the germline V gene. CDR3 protein: CARGGTGGNQPQHF. The CDR3, as DNA: TGTGCCAGGGGAGGTACAGGGGGAAATCAGCCTCAGCATTTT.

The chain links TRBV20-1 to TRBJ1-2; a possible D gene is TRBD1 (5 bases). The CDR3 consists of 11 residues. Deletions cut 6 bases from V and 4 bases from J, with 9 bases between. Germline V gene lookup returns CDR1 DFQATT and CDR2 SNEGSKA (reference sequence). The CDR3 protein is CSAQDLYGYTF. The CDR3 region has the DNA TGCAGTGCACAGGATCTCTATGGCTACACCTTC.

The chain is built from TRBV29-1 and TRBJ2-5, with D perhaps TRBD1 (5 bases). The CDR3 covers 14 residues. Trimming shortened V by 6 bases and J by 0 bases, and 14 bases separated the two germline ends. The germline CDR1 and CDR2 sequences are SQVTM and ANQGSEA. The CDR3 here is CSVSLAGNQETQYF. As DNA, the CDR3 is TGCAGCGTATCGTTGGCAGGGAACCAAGAGACCCAGTACTTC.

This sequence joins TRBV6-1 and TRBJ1-4, with D unclear. V dropped 5 bases and J dropped 12 bases, with 13 bases sitting between them. Germline V gene data show CDR1 as MNHNS and CDR2 as SASEGT. This CDR3 contains 12 residues. The CDR3 DNA is TGTGCCAGCAGTAACCGACGGGTTGAACTGTTTTTT. This codes for CASSNRRVELFF.

The chain is built from TRBV2 and TRBJ2-1; D remains unclear. CDR1 is SNHLY, CDR2 FYNNEI, per germline. The CDR3 has 11 residues. Trimming cost V 1 base and J 6 bases, with 1 base left between them. The CDR3 spells CASSEGNEQFF. Here the CDR3 DNA reads TGTGCCAGCAGTGAAGGCAATGAGCAGTTCTTC.

The chain uses TRBV11-2 and TRBJ1-1; D unclear. The germline V and J ends were trimmed by 3 bases and 1 base, with 12 bases remaining between them. CDR1 SGHAT and CDR2 FQNNGV come from the germline V gene. CDR3 length equals 15 residues. CDR3 sequence reads: CASSFQPTGNTEAFF. The CDR3, as DNA: TGTGCCAGCAGCTTCCAGCCGACGGGGAACACTGAAGCTTTCTTT.

V usage is TRBV7-9 and J usage is TRBJ2-7; 9 nucleotides agree with TRBD1. Germline V CDR1 and CDR2: SEHNR, FQNEAQ (reference sequence). This CDR3 has 14 residues. The V and J ends lost 7 bases and 5 bases, in that order; junction bases with no gene match: 9. DNA for the CDR3: TGTGCCAGCACCGTAGGACAGGGGCCCCACGAGCAGTACTTC. This sequence encodes CASTVGQGPHEQYF.

The rearrangement joins TRBV19 to TRBJ2-5; D perhaps matches TRBD2 (6 bases). CDR3 length equals 12 residues. Germline V CDR1 and CDR2: LNHDA, SQIVND (reference sequence). CDR3 amino acids: CATGENQETQYF. CDR3 bases: TGTGCGACGGGGGAGAACCAAGAGACCCAGTACTTC.

The J gene is TRBJ2-5, the V gene TRBV13, with 7 bases lining up with TRBD2. The J segment lost 5 bases and the V segment lost 5 bases, leaving 8 bases of the junction unmatched. The CDR3 spans 14 residues. The germline V gene has CDR1 PRHDT and CDR2 FYEKMQ (reference sequence). Written as DNA, the CDR3 is TGTGCCAGCAGCACGACTAGCAACCGGGAGACCCAGTACTTC. Translating gives CASSTTSNRETQYF. Full variable domain (outside the CDR3, taken from reference TRBV13 and TRBJ2-5): AAGVIQSPRHLIKEKRETATLKCYPIPRHDTVYWYQQGPGQDPQFLISFYEKMQSDKGSIPDRFSAQQFSDYHSELNMSSLELGDSALYFCASSTTSNRETQYFGPGTRLLVL.

The V and J genes are TRBV29-1 and TRBJ1-1; 7 nucleotides match TRBD1. Unmatched junction bases numbered 1, after V lost 2 bases and J lost 1 base. CDR1 is SQVTM, CDR2 ANQGSEA, per germline. CDR3 length: 13 amino acids. CDR3 region: CSVEWTGNTEAFF. The CDR3 bases are TGCAGCGTTGAATGGACAGGGAACACTGAAGCTTTCTTT. Looking up the rest from reference TRBV29-1 and TRBJ1-1 gives the full variable domain: SAVISQKPSRDICQRGTSLTIQCQVDSQVTMMFWYRQQPGQSLTLIATANQGSEATYESGFVIDKFPISRPNLTFSTLTVSNMSPEDSSIYLCSVEWTGNTEAFFGQGTRLTVV.

The chain carries TRBV7-9 and TRBJ2-7; D is undetermined. Looked up from germline, CDR1 is SEHNR and CDR2 is FQNEAQ (reference sequence). The CDR3 is made up of 11 amino acids. Trimming removed 3 bases at V and 5 bases at J, with 5 bases between. CDR3: CASSFRHEQYF. CDR3 sequence (DNA): TGTGCCAGCAGCTTTCGTCACGAGCAGTACTTC. Variable domain in full (rest from reference TRBV7-9 and TRBJ2-7): DTGVSQNPRHKITKRGQNVTFRCDPISEHNRLYWYRQTLGQGPEFLTYFQNEAQLEKSRLLSDRFSAERPKGSFSTLEIQRTEQGDSAMYLCASSFRHEQYFGPGTRLTVT.

V and J are TRBV11-2 and TRBJ2-5, with D unclear. The CDR3 is 15 amino acids. CDR1 is SGHAT and CDR2 is FQNNGV in the germline V gene. Trimming removed 2 bases from V and 2 bases from J, with 12 bases in between. The CDR3 bases are TGTGCCAGCAGCTTAAGGGTTGTCGGACAAGAGACCCAGTACTTC. The encoded protein is CASSLRVVGQETQYF.

The CDR3 nucleotides read TGTGCCAGCAGTTACTCGAAGGGGGGCGACACCGGGGAGCTGTTTTTT. This translates into CASSYSKGGDTGELFF. The chain joins TRBV6-5 to TRBJ2-2; D could derive from TRBD1 or TRBD2 (6 bases each). This CDR3 has 16 residues. V was clipped by 0 bases and J by 3 bases, with 11 bases between them. CDR1 MNHEY and CDR2 SVGAGI come from the germline V gene.

The chain joins TRBV7-6 to TRBJ2-6; 10 nucleotides agree with TRBD1. V lost 5 bases, J lost 4 bases, and 8 bases stayed unmatched. Germline loops: CDR1 SGHVS, CDR2 FNYEAQ. CDR3 length: 17 residues. The CDR3 sequence: CASSARQGAGGANVLTF. DNA for the CDR3: TGTGCCAGCAGCGCTAGACAGGGGGCGGGAGGGGCCAACGTCCTGACTTTC.

The chain has TRBV29-1 and TRBJ1-1; possibly TRBD1 for D (5 bases). The germline V gene has CDR1 SQVTM and CDR2 ANQGSEA. CDR3 length equals 15 residues. V was trimmed by 4 bases and J by 0 bases, leaving 15 bases between them. The CDR3 is CSVGGGWGMNTEAFF. CDR3 nucleotides: TGCAGCGTTGGTGGGGGTTGGGGAATGAACACTGAAGCTTTCTTT.

The chain uses TRBV5-1 and TRBJ1-1; 7 bases line up with TRBD1. Germline trimming cut 2 bases from V and 5 bases from J; bases unmatched to any gene: 6. The CDR3 extends over 14 amino acids. From germline, CDR1 is SGHRS and CDR2 YFSETQ. The CDR3 loop reads CASSLSTGRTEAFF. The CDR3 DNA follows: TGCGCCAGCAGCTTATCGACAGGGAGGACTGAAGCTTTCTTT.